Below are 24 T cell receptor beta chains sequenced from a single sample in a study of blood T cell repertoires in COVID-19. The data were produced by immunoSEQ multiplex PCR, yet TCRdb's version contains in-frame clones alone and is incomplete. The sample yields approximately 90,000 clones, roughly 80% seen once. The source material was peripheral blood. The receptors derive from a human donor in a cohort sampled during active COVID-19.

V gene TRBV7-6 combines with J gene TRBJ2-3; 7 bases line up with TRBD2. Germline V gene sequence: CDR1 SGHVS, CDR2 FNYEAQ. The ends lost 4 bases at V and 0 bases at J; junction bases unmatched: 4. The CDR3 loop spans 15 amino acids. CDR3 amino acids: CASSSSSGSTDTQYF. DNA of the CDR3: TGTGCCAGCAGCTCCTCTAGCGGCAGCACAGATACGCAGTATTTT.

The chain is built from TRBV30 and TRBJ2-2; 9 bases match TRBD2. Per germline, CDR1 GTSNPN and CDR2 SVGIG (reference sequence). This CDR3 is built from 14 residues. V dropped 1 base and J dropped 7; count of bases not matched to a gene: 4. The CDR3 DNA sequence: TGTGCCTGGAGTGCGGGGACTAGCTACGGGGAGCTGTTTTTT. It codes for CAWSAGTSYGELFF.

The chain recombines TRBV4-3 with TRBJ2-7; TRBD1 matches 9 bases. Germline V gene lookup returns CDR1 LGHNA and CDR2 YSLEER. The CDR3 length is 15 residues. With 2 bases clipped from V and 5 bases from J, the junction kept 7 bases outside the gene matches. CDR3 DNA sequence: TGCGCCAGCAGCCAACCGGGACAGGGATCCCACGAGCAGTACTTC. This codes for CASSQPGQGSHEQYF.

This clone was counted only a few times. This CDR3 reads CATSRGQGARNEQFF. The CDR3 DNA reads as TGTGCCACCAGCAGGGGACAGGGGGCGAGGAATGAGCAGTTCTTC. The chain uses TRBV15 and TRBJ2-1; 12 positions match TRBD1. Germline CDR1 is LNHNV and CDR2 is YYDKDF (reference sequence). Trimming removed 3 bases from V and 7 bases from J; junction bases left unmatched: 4. CDR3 size: 15 residues.

This clone has just a few counts. The chain employs TRBV5-6 and TRBJ2-7, with D possibly TRBD1 on 6 matching bases. Germline V lookup: CDR1 SGHDT, CDR2 YYEEEE. The CDR3 extends over 16 amino acids. Between the trimmed V and J ends, which lost 5 bases and 0 bases, there was a span of 18 bases. The CDR3 DNA sequence: TGTGCCAGCAGGTTCTCTCGGACAGTTATCTCCTACGAGCAGTACTTC. Protein: CASRFSRTVISYEQYF.

The chain has TRBV5-4 and TRBJ2-2; 9 bases align to TRBD2. Germline V gene sequence: CDR1 SGHNT, CDR2 YYREEE (reference sequence). This CDR3 contains 18 residues. Trimming took 3 bases from V and 2 from J; bases not matched to a gene: 11. This CDR3 is CASSSKSGGRVNTGELFF. The CDR3 nucleotides read TGTGCCAGCAGCTCCAAATCCGGCGGGAGGGTTAACACCGGGGAGCTGTTTTTT.

In its sample, this clone was seen a few times. The gene calls are TRBV5-5 and TRBJ1-2; 7 positions match TRBD1. The V and J ends lost 2 bases and 3 bases, in that order; junction bases with no gene match: 7. This CDR3 comprises 15 residues. Germline lookup yields CDR1 SGHKS and CDR2 YYEKEE (reference sequence). The CDR3 DNA sequence: TGTGCCAGCAGCTTAGTACAGGGGACGCACTATGGCTACACCTTC. This translates into CASSLVQGTHYGYTF.

The chain has TRBV7-9 and TRBJ2-7; D might be TRBD1 (5 bases). Per germline, CDR1 SEHNR and CDR2 FQNEAQ (reference sequence). With 1 base removed from V and 10 bases from J, the gap between germline ends came to 14 bases. This CDR3 has 13 residues. In nucleotides, the CDR3 is TGTGCCAGCAGCTTAGGGGGCGATACCCCACAGTACTTC. Translating it yields CASSLGGDTPQYF.

This clone was found a few times. The chain combines TRBV7-9 with TRBJ1-1; 10 bases are shared with TRBD1. CDR3 length equals 15 residues. Looked up from germline, CDR1 is SEHNR and CDR2 is FQNEAQ (reference sequence). V was pared by 5 bases and J by 2 bases, with 5 bases of the junction left unmatched. The CDR3 DNA reads as TGTGCCAGCAGCGGGAGGACAGGGGGAAACACTGAAGCTTTCTTT. Amino acids: CASSGRTGGNTEAFF.

This clone was picked up a small number of times. The chain is built from TRBV19 and TRBJ1-6; 10 nucleotides line up with TRBD1. Trimming cost V 6 bases and J 10 bases; bases outside gene matches: 9. Germline V gene sequence: CDR1 LNHDA, CDR2 SQIVND (reference sequence). The CDR3 sequence is 15 residues long. The CDR3 reads CASRERQGARSPLHF. Here the CDR3 DNA reads TGTGCCAGTAGGGAGAGACAGGGGGCAAGGTCACCCCTCCACTTT. Looking up the rest from reference TRBV19 and TRBJ1-6 gives the full variable domain: DGGITQSPKYLFRKEGQNVTLSCEQNLNHDAMYWYRQDPGQGLRLIYYSQIVNDFQKGDIAEGYSVSREKKESFPLTVTSAQKNPTAFYLCASRERQGARSPLHFGNGTRLTVT.

The rearrangement links TRBV27 to TRBJ2-4, with 8 bases fitting TRBD1. After removal of 5 bases from V and 1 base from J, the junction contained 4 bases not matched to a gene. The germline V gene has CDR1 MNHEY and CDR2 SMNVEV (reference sequence). This CDR3 has 15 residues. In DNA, the CDR3 is TGTGCCAGCAGTCTCAGGGGGCAGGCCAAAAACATTCAGTACTTC. It codes for CASSLRGQAKNIQYF.

This chain links TRBV29-1 with TRBJ2-1, with 9 bases aligning to TRBD1. CDR3 length: 15 residues. CDR1 SQVTM and CDR2 ANQGSEA come from the germline V gene. V shed 0 bases, J shed 6 bases, and the junction held 6 bases outside the gene matches. CDR3 residues: CSVEDRGQGVNEQFF. CDR3 nucleotide sequence: TGCAGCGTTGAAGATCGGGGACAGGGTGTCAATGAGCAGTTCTTC.

This sequence joins TRBV4-1 and TRBJ2-7; 11 bases align to TRBD2. Losses at the gene ends were 0 bases for V and 4 bases for J; bases not matched to a gene: 8. CDR1 is MGHRA and CDR2 is YSYEKL in the germline V gene. The CDR3 covers 17 residues. The CDR3 loop is CASSQDWTSGRWYEQYF. The CDR3 DNA sequence: TGCGCCAGCAGCCAAGATTGGACTAGCGGGCGTTGGTACGAGCAGTACTTC.

The CDR3 nucleotides are TGTGCCAGCTCACCACAACAGGGAGAAGCTTTCTTT. Its translation: CASSPQQGEAFF. The chain joins TRBV18 to TRBJ1-1; a weak D match, TRBD1 (6 bases). Trimming pared 1 base from V and 8 bases from J, leaving 8 bases between. The germline CDR1 and CDR2 sequences are KGHSH and LQKENI. The CDR3 sequence is 12 residues long. The whole variable domain, filled in from reference TRBV18 and TRBJ1-1, reads NAGVMQNPRHLVRRRGQEARLRCSPMKGHSHVYWYRQLPEEGLKFMVYLQKENIIDESGMPKERFSAEFPKEGPSILRIQQVVRGDSAAYFCASSPQQGEAFFGQGTRLTVV.

J is TRBJ2-1 and V is TRBV7-2; 13 bases are shared with TRBD2. Per the germline V gene, CDR1 is SGHTA and CDR2 is FQGNSA. The trim removed 5 bases at V and 6 bases at J, leaving 7 bases unmatched. This CDR3 spans 16 amino acids. The CDR3 DNA follows: TGTGCCAGCAGCGTCGGGGGGACTAGCGGGGCCAATGAGCAGTTCTTC. Translation gives CASSVGGTSGANEQFF.

This chain uses TRBV6-5 with TRBJ1-4; TRBD1 matches at 7 bases. V trimming: 5 bases; J trimming: 6 bases; junction bases outside the gene matches: 6. The CDR3 loop spans 14 amino acids. Looked up from germline, CDR1 is MNHEY and CDR2 is SVGAGI. The CDR3 coding sequence is TGTGCCAGCAGTAAACAGGGGATATATGAAAAACTGTTTTTT. It specifies CASSKQGIYEKLFF.

The table lists this clone with a few counts. V gene TRBV4-2 combines with J gene TRBJ2-2; 10 bases fit TRBD2. Trimming took 0 bases from V and 7 from J; bases not matched to a gene: 8. Germline CDR1 LGHNA, CDR2 YNFKEQ. This CDR3 is built from 17 residues. The CDR3 loop reads CASSQDTPAGGGGELFF. CDR3 coding DNA: TGTGCCAGCAGCCAAGATACCCCAGCGGGAGGGGGCGGGGAGCTGTTTTTT.

The chain links TRBV7-9 to TRBJ2-7, with D uncertain. This CDR3 contains 12 residues. Looked up from germline, CDR1 is SEHNR and CDR2 is FQNEAQ (reference sequence). With 2 bases removed from V and 3 bases from J, the gap between germline ends came to 5 bases. The CDR3 loop reads CASSLSVYEQYF. The CDR3 DNA reads as TGTGCCAGCAGCTTATCGGTCTACGAGCAGTACTTC. The variable domain in full, with the rest retrieved from reference TRBV7-9 and TRBJ2-7, is DTGVSQNPRHKITKRGQNVTFRCDPISEHNRLYWYRQTLGQGPEFLTYFQNEAQLEKSRLLSDRFSAERPKGSFSTLEIQRTEQGDSAMYLCASSLSVYEQYFGPGTRLTVT.

The chain carries TRBV5-5 and TRBJ2-7, with D possibly being TRBD2 (6 bases). The length of the CDR3 is 17 residues. Germline V CDR1 and CDR2: SGHKS, YYEKEE (reference sequence). The V end was cut by 4 bases, the J end by 2 bases, with 22 bases between. CDR3 sequence reads: CASSRRTSGTGTYEQYF. The CDR3 coding sequence is TGTGCCAGCAGCCGGCGTACCTCCGGGACTGGTACCTACGAGCAGTACTTC.

There are many counts of this clone. The chain carries TRBV10-1 and TRBJ1-3, with 7 bases aligning to TRBD1. The CDR3 has 15 amino acids. V trimming: 4 bases; J trimming: 5 bases; junction bases outside the gene matches: 8. Germline V lookup: CDR1 WNHNN, CDR2 SYGVQD (reference sequence). The CDR3: CASSGETGRRNTIYF. CDR3 coding DNA: TGCGCCAGCAGTGGGGAGACAGGGAGGCGAAACACCATATATTTT.

This clone was seen a few times. The rearrangement uses TRBV9 and TRBJ1-2; D is uncertain. Trimming took 6 bases from V and 8 from J, leaving 14 bases between them. The CDR3 is 12 amino acids. Germline V lookup: CDR1 SGDLS, CDR2 YYNGEE. The CDR3: CASTVPTGGYTF. In nucleotides, the CDR3 is TGTGCCAGCACCGTCCCGACGGGAGGCTACACCTTC. Together with reference TRBV9 and TRBJ1-2, the CDR3 gives the full variable domain: DSGVTQTPKHLITATGQRVTLRCSPRSGDLSVYWYQQSLDQGLQFLIQYYNGEERAKGNILERFSAQQFPDLHSELNLSSLELGDSALYFCASTVPTGGYTFGSGTRLTVV.

The chain carries TRBV28 and TRBJ2-5; D might be TRBD2 (6 bases). Looked up from germline, CDR1 is MDHEN and CDR2 is SYDVKM. This CDR3 spans 14 amino acids. V lost 3 bases and J lost 7, with 15 bases in between. The CDR3 region has the DNA TGTGCCAGCAGTTTGCGCCAGGCGGAGGGGACCCAGTACTTC. Amino acid sequence: CASSLRQAEGTQYF.

The chain carries TRBV27 and TRBJ2-7; 7 nucleotides line up with TRBD2. The CDR3 spans 10 residues. V was clipped by 3 bases and J by 12 bases; unmatched bases: 2. Germline loops: CDR1 MNHEY, CDR2 SMNVEV (reference sequence). CDR3 protein: CASSLWEGYF. The CDR3 DNA sequence: TGTGCCAGCAGTTTGTGGGAGGGGTACTTC.

This clone came up a few times. Written as DNA, the CDR3 is TGTGCCAGCAGCTTCCCGGAGCCCACGAGGGAGCAGTACTTC. Translating it yields CASSFPEPTREQYF. The V call is TRBV5-6, the J call TRBJ2-7; D is ambiguous. CDR1 and CDR2 from the germline V gene are SGHDT and YYEEEE. Trimming left V 2 bases short and J 7 bases short, with 16 bases between. This CDR3 has 14 amino acids. The full variable domain, its missing parts supplied by reference TRBV5-6 and TRBJ2-7, is DAGVTQSPTHLIKTRGQQVTLRCSPKSGHDTVSWYQQALGQGPQFIFQYYEEEERQRGNFPDRFSGHQFPNYSSELNVNALLLGDSALYLCASSFPEPTREQYFGPGTRLTVT.